The 27 T cell receptor beta chains below come from one sample, sequenced in a study of T cells after yellow fever vaccination. MiXCR, applied by TCRdb to the 5' RACE reads, yields one record per CDR3 protein. The table includes a few hundred thousand distinct CDR3 sequences, around 10% detected once. The material sequenced was CD4+ T cells sorted from PBMCs, taken 5 days after the yellow fever booster vaccination. The receptors come from a man aged 18 to 29 who received the YFV17D yellow fever vaccine.

This clonotype was found a few times. The chain couples TRBV29-1 to TRBJ2-3, with TRBD2 as a possible D gene (6 bases). V was shortened by 3 bases and J by 1 base, with 8 bases between the two germline ends. The CDR3 is 13 amino acids. Germline V gene data show CDR1 as SQVTM and CDR2 as ANQGSEA. CDR3 residues: CSVEGGRTDTQYF. The CDR3 DNA reads TGCAGCGTTGAGGGGGGTCGCACAGATACGCAGTATTTT.

This clonotype appeared many times. The gene calls are TRBV6-1 and TRBJ1-6; unclear D gene. This CDR3 contains 12 residues. Trimming removed 2 bases from V and 9 bases from J, with 5 bases in between. Germline CDR1 reads MNHNS; CDR2 reads SASEGT. CDR3 coding DNA: TGTGCCAGCAGTGAAAGCAGTTCACCCCTCCACTTT. As protein: CASSESSSPLHF.

The chain is built from TRBV27 and TRBJ1-4, with D perhaps matching TRBD1 (6 bases). V lost 3 bases, J lost 2 bases, and 13 bases lay in between. CDR1 MNHEY and CDR2 SMNVEV come from the germline V gene (reference sequence). This CDR3 spans 16 amino acids. For the CDR3, the DNA is TGTGCCAGCAGTTTTATTGGGACACTGACTAATGAAAAACTGTTTTTT. Translation: CASSFIGTLTNEKLFF. Full variable domain (rest looked up from reference TRBV27 and TRBJ1-4): EAQVTQNPRYLITVTGKKLTVTCSQNMNHEYMSWYRQDPGLGLRQIYYSMNVEVTDKGDVPEGYKVSRKEKRNFPLILESPSPNQTSLYFCASSFIGTLTNEKLFFGSGTQLSVL.

This clonotype was seen only a few times. The chain combines TRBV7-3 with TRBJ2-1; D gene ambiguous. Trimming removed 3 bases at V and 9 bases at J, with 6 bases between. Germline CDR1 reads SGHTA; CDR2 reads FQGTGA. The CDR3 is 11 amino acids. CDR3 coding DNA: TGTGCCAGCAGCTTGGATGGTGAGCAGTTCTTC. Its translation is CASSLDGEQFF.

This clonotype has only a few counts. This CDR3 is CASSQGRASATNEKLFF. The CDR3 DNA reads TGTGCCAGCAGCCAAGGAAGGGCAAGTGCAACTAATGAAAAACTGTTTTTT. The chain has TRBV4-2 and TRBJ1-4, with D unresolved. V lost 1 base, J lost 0 bases, and 12 bases lay in between. The length of the CDR3 is 17 residues. Germline V gene data show CDR1 as LGHNA and CDR2 as YNFKEQ.

This rearrangement joins TRBV9 to TRBJ1-3; D remains ambiguous. Trimming removed 4 bases from V and 0 bases from J, with 8 bases in between. CDR1 is SGDLS and CDR2 is YYNGEE in the germline V gene. There are 14 residues in the CDR3. The CDR3 sequence is CASSPQSSGNTIYF. The CDR3, as DNA: TGTGCCAGCAGCCCGCAAAGCTCTGGAAACACCATATATTTT. The full variable domain, in which reference TRBV9 and TRBJ1-3 provide the parts outside the CDR3, is DSGVTQTPKHLITATGQRVTLRCSPRSGDLSVYWYQQSLDQGLQFLIQYYNGEERAKGNILERFSAQQFPDLHSELNLSSLELGDSALYFCASSPQSSGNTIYFGEGSWLTVV.

This clonotype came up many times. This rearrangement joins TRBV5-1 to TRBJ2-3; D unclear. Per the germline V gene, CDR1 is SGHRS and CDR2 is YFSETQ. The CDR3 has 13 amino acids. The V and J ends lost 7 bases and 2 bases respectively, with 11 bases between them. The CDR3 DNA follows: TGCGCCAGCGGTCTTCGTGACACAGATACGCAGTATTTT. Translated: CASGLRDTDTQYF.

Many counts were recorded for this clonotype. The gene calls are TRBV5-6 and TRBJ2-7, with 8 bases matching TRBD2. Unmatched junction bases numbered 8, after V lost 1 base and J lost 2 bases. The CDR3 loop spans 16 amino acids. The germline gives CDR1 SGHDT, CDR2 YYEEEE. DNA of the CDR3: TGTGCCAGCAGCTTGTTTCGACTAGCGAGGACCTACGAGCAGTACGTC. This codes for CASSLFRLARTYEQYV.

The chain is built from TRBV6-5 and TRBJ1-6, with 10 positions matching TRBD1. Germline V gene sequence: CDR1 MNHEY, CDR2 SVGAGI. CDR3 length equals 14 residues. The V and J ends lost 7 bases and 11 bases, in that order; junction bases with no gene match: 8. CDR3 loop: CASTNPGQGTPLHF. In DNA, the CDR3 is TGTGCCAGCACGAATCCGGGACAGGGGACACCCCTCCACTTT.

The rearrangement uses TRBV20-1 and TRBJ2-5; TRBD1 matches 7 bases. Looked up from germline, CDR1 is DFQATT and CDR2 is SNEGSKA (reference sequence). J lost 4 bases, V lost 3 bases, and 11 bases had no gene match. The CDR3 is 15 residues long. CDR3 residues: CSARPTNRGAETQYF. In nucleotides, the CDR3 is TGCAGTGCTAGGCCTACAAACAGGGGCGCAGAGACCCAGTACTTC.

The rearrangement uses TRBV7-9 and TRBJ2-7; D not resolved. The V and J ends lost 1 base and 7 bases respectively, with 11 bases between them. The CDR3 contains 13 residues. The germline V gene encodes CDR1 SEHNR and CDR2 FQNEAQ (reference sequence). The CDR3 protein is CASSLVGGWEQYV. DNA of the CDR3: TGTGCCAGCAGCTTAGTTGGTGGGTGGGAGCAGTACGTC.

The CDR3 region is CSGAGTSYEQYV. The CDR3 DNA is TGCAGTGGGGCAGGGACGTCCTACGAGCAGTACGTC. V gene TRBV20-1 combines with J gene TRBJ2-7; D possibly matches TRBD1 or TRBD2 (5 bases each). Germline V gene data show CDR1 as DFQATT and CDR2 as SNEGSKA (reference sequence). V lost 7 bases and J lost 1, with 11 bases in between. CDR3 length: 12 residues.

The chain links TRBV4-1 to TRBJ2-7, with D uncertain. The CDR3 length is 17 residues. In germline, CDR1 is MGHRA, CDR2 YSYEKL. The V end was cut by 1 base, the J end by 3 bases, with 19 bases between. Here the CDR3 DNA reads TGCGCCAGCAGCCAAGGCTTCGCCGGGTCGGTAGTCTACGAGCAGTACTTC. Translating it yields CASSQGFAGSVVYEQYF.

The gene calls are TRBV6-5 and TRBJ1-4; 8 nucleotides line up with TRBD1. Germline-derived CDR1 and CDR2 are MNHEY and SVGAGI. The V gene end was trimmed by 0 bases and the J gene end by 2 bases; junction bases not matched to a gene: 5. CDR3 length equals 17 residues. CDR3 bases: TGTGCCAGCAGTTACTCGCCAGGGGGCTTGACTAATGAAAAACTGTTTTTT. Amino acid sequence: CASSYSPGGLTNEKLFF.

J is TRBJ1-3 and V is TRBV9; 7 nucleotides align to TRBD1. V lost 3 bases to trimming and J lost 1 base; unmatched junction nucleotides: 4. In germline, CDR1 is SGDLS, CDR2 YYNGEE. This CDR3 is built from 15 residues. The CDR3: CASSEGGKSGNTIYF. The CDR3 DNA reads as TGTGCCAGCAGCGAAGGGGGCAAGTCTGGAAACACCATATATTTT. The whole variable domain, filled in from reference TRBV9 and TRBJ1-3, reads DSGVTQTPKHLITATGQRVTLRCSPRSGDLSVYWYQQSLDQGLQFLIQYYNGEERAKGNILERFSAQQFPDLHSELNLSSLELGDSALYFCASSEGGKSGNTIYFGEGSWLTVV.

This clonotype was found many times. This rearrangement joins TRBV7-3 to TRBJ2-2, with 8 bases identical to TRBD1. This CDR3 is built from 14 residues. Germline V gene sequence: CDR1 SGHTA, CDR2 FQGTGA. Germline trimming cut 3 bases from V and 7 bases from J; bases unmatched to any gene: 4. DNA of the CDR3: TGTGCCAGCAGCTTGGACAGGGCGGGCGGGGAGCTGTTTTTT. Amino acid sequence: CASSLDRAGGELFF.

This clonotype was found many times. The chain carries TRBV28 and TRBJ2-1; tentative D call: TRBD1 (6 bases). The CDR3 contains 11 residues. The ends were cut back, 8 bases at V and 12 bases at J, with 14 bases in the middle. Germline CDR1 is MDHEN and CDR2 is SYDVKM. CDR3 amino acids: CASGGDGRQFF. The CDR3, as DNA: TGTGCCAGCGGGGGCGATGGTCGGCAGTTCTTC.

This clonotype was detected many times. V and J are TRBV2 and TRBJ1-1; 11 bases fit TRBD1. J was trimmed by 3 bases and V by 1 base; bases with no gene match: 1. CDR3 length: 15 residues. Per the germline V gene, CDR1 is SNHLY and CDR2 is FYNNEI. In DNA, the CDR3 is TGTGCCAGCAGTGAAGGGACAGGGGGCTACACTGAAGCTTTCTTT. This translates into CASSEGTGGYTEAFF.

Only a few counts were recorded for this clonotype. V is TRBV20-1 and J is TRBJ2-5; D assignment may be TRBD1 or TRBD2 (6 bases each). The germline V gene encodes CDR1 DFQATT and CDR2 SNEGSKA (reference sequence). There are 14 residues in the CDR3. With 1 base removed from V and 5 bases from J, the gap between germline ends came to 14 bases. CDR3 DNA: TGCAGTGCTAGAGTGGCGGGGACAAGGGAGACCCAGTACTTC. Its translation is CSARVAGTRETQYF.

The rearrangement links TRBV25-1 to TRBJ1-2; D ambiguous. Trimming took 6 bases from V and 8 from J, leaving 16 bases between them. This CDR3 comprises 13 residues. Germline V gives CDR1 MGHDK, CDR2 SYGVNS. The DNA for the CDR3 is TGTGCCAGCAGGTCGGCTAGGTTTACCGGCTACACCTTC. Residues: CASRSARFTGYTF.

This rearrangement joins TRBV5-4 to TRBJ1-2; 9 bases agree with TRBD1. The CDR3 length is 15 residues. Germline V CDR1 and CDR2: SGHNT, YYREEE (reference sequence). Losses at the gene ends were 2 bases for V and 8 bases for J; bases not matched to a gene: 10. CDR3: CASSFGRDRAGGYTF. The CDR3 DNA is TGTGCCAGCAGCTTTGGACGGGACAGGGCAGGAGGCTACACCTTC.

This clonotype was seen only a few times. J is TRBJ1-1 and V is TRBV5-4, with D perhaps matching TRBD1 (5 bases). CDR3 length: 15 amino acids. V shed 0 bases and J shed 4 bases, with 13 bases lying between them. CDR1 is SGHNT, CDR2 YYREEE, per germline (reference sequence). The CDR3 bases are TGTGCCAGCAGCTTGGTTGCAGGGTCTGTCACTGAAGCTTTCTTT. It codes for CASSLVAGSVTEAFF.

Ten or more counts support this clonotype. This chain uses TRBV3-1 with TRBJ2-5; 8 bases are a match to TRBD2. CDR1 LGHDT and CDR2 YNNKEL come from the germline V gene (reference sequence). Trimming cost V 6 bases and J 4 bases; bases outside gene matches: 7. The CDR3 contains 14 residues. CDR3 sequence reads: CASSFAGGGETQYF. The CDR3 DNA follows: TGTGCCAGCAGTTTCGCGGGGGGTGGAGAGACCCAGTACTTC.

The chain recombines TRBV18 with TRBJ1-6; 9 positions match TRBD1. In germline, CDR1 is KGHSH, CDR2 LQKENI. With V trimmed by 5 bases and J by 6 bases, 5 bases remained unmatched. This CDR3 contains 15 residues. The CDR3 DNA sequence: TGTGCCAGCTCAGCAGGACAGGGGATTAATTCACCCCTCCACTTT. As protein: CASSAGQGINSPLHF.

This clonotype was recorded a few times. The chain is built from TRBV5-1 and TRBJ2-5; 10 bases map to TRBD2. With V trimmed by 4 bases and J by 1 base, 4 bases remained unmatched. The CDR3 covers 15 residues. Germline CDR1 reads SGHRS; CDR2 reads YFSETQ. CDR3: CASSVGTSAQETQYF. The CDR3, as DNA: TGCGCCAGCAGCGTGGGGACTAGCGCCCAAGAGACCCAGTACTTC.

Many counts were recorded for this clonotype. J is TRBJ2-6 and V is TRBV10-3; tentatively, D is TRBD1 (5 bases). Germline V gene data show CDR1 as ENHRY and CDR2 as SYGVKD. This CDR3 has 16 amino acids. V was cut by 2 bases and J by 0 bases, with 8 bases left in between. The CDR3, as DNA: TGTGCCATCAGTGAGGGACAACACTCTGGGGCCAACGTCCTGACTTTC. Translating it yields CAISEGQHSGANVLTF.

V is TRBV21-1 and J is TRBJ2-4. TRBV21-1 is an annotated pseudogene. This CDR3 has 16 amino acids. Here the CDR3 reads CASSKGIGIAKNIQYF. DNA for the CDR3: TGTGCCAGCAGCAAAGGGATAGGGATAGCCAAAAACATTCAGTACTTC.